In its sample, the clone carrying this TCR beta chain was seen once. Enrolment of Seattle patients took place during active infection, and they were followed longitudinally. This sample was included in a study of blood T cell repertoires in COVID-19. As for the study in general: Sites in the United States, Italy and Spain provided acute and convalescent COVID-19 samples. The analysed material was cDNA or gDNA that came from T cells, B-cell-depleted T cells, or PBMCs.

Germline CDR1 LNHNV, CDR2 YYDKDF (reference sequence). This CDR3 comprises 14 residues. V was clipped by 4 bases and J by 7 bases, with 16 bases between them. Authors' methods: Using reference gene primer amplification, nucleated cell counts were estimated. The assay was immunoSEQ multiplex PCR, and TCRdb's table has in-frame clones only and misses some. That table is the source of V, J and clone size, and D and trimming were worked out from the DNA. This table holds about 300,000 clones, 84% found once. The chain is built from TRBV15 and TRBJ1-2; TRBD1 might be the D (6 bases). Sequenced material: peripheral blood. The sequence was collected from a human donor with COVID-19, enrolled during active disease. The donor label of this sample is uncertain. This CDR3 reads CATSIPVGGGGYTF. CDR3 DNA sequence: TGTGCCACCAGCATACCGGTTGGGGGCGGTGGCTACACCTTC.